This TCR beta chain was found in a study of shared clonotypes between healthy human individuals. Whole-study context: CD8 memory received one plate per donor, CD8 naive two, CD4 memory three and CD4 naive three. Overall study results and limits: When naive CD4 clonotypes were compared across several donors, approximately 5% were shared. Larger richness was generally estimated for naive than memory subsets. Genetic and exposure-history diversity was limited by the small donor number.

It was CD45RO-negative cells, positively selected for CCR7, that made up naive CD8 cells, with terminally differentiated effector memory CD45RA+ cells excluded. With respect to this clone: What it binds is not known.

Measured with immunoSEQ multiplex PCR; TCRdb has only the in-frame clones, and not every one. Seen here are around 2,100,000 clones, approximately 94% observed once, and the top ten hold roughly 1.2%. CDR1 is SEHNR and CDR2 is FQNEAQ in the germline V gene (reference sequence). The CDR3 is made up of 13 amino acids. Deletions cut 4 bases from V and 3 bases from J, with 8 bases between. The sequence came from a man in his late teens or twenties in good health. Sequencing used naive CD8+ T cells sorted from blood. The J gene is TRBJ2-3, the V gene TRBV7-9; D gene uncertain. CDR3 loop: CASSSPVTDTQYF. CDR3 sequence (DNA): TGTGCCAGCAGCTCCCCAGTGACAGATACGCAGTATTTT.